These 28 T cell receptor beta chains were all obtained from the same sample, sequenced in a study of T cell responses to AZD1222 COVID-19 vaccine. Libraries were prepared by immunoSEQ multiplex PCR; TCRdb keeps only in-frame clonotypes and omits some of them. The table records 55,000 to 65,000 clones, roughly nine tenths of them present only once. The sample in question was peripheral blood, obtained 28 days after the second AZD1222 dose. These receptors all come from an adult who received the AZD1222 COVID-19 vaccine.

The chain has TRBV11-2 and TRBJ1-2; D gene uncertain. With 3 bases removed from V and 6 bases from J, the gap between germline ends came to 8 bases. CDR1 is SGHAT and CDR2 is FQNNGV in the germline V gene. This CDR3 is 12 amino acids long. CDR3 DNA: TGTGCCAGCAGCTTTGAAGGGAATGGCTACACCTTC. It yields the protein CASSFEGNGYTF.

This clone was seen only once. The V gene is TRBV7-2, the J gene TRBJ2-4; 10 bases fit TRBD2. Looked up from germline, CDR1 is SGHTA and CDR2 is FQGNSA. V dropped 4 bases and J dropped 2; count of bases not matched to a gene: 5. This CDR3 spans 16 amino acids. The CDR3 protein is CASSSWTSGPKNIQYF. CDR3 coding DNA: TGTGCCAGCAGCTCCTGGACTAGCGGACCCAAAAACATTCAGTACTTC.

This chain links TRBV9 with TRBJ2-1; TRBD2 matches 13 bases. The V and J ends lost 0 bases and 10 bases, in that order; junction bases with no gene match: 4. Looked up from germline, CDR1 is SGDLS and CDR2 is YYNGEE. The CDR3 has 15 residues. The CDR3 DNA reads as TGTGCCAGCAGCGTAGAACTAGCGGGAGGGTGGGAGCAGTTCTTC. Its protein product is CASSVELAGGWEQFF.

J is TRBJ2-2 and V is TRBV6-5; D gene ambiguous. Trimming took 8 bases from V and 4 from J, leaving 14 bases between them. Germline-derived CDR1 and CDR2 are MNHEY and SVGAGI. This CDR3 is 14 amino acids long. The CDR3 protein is CASSGRLSTGELFF. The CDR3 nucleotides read TGTGCCAGCTCCGGCAGGTTGAGCACCGGGGAGCTGTTTTTT.

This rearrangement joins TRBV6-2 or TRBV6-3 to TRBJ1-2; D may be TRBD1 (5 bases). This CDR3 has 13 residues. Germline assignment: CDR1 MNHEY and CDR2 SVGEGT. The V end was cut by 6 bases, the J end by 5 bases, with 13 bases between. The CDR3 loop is CASSDPGFYGYTF. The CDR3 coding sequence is TGTGCCAGCAGCGATCCAGGGTTTTATGGCTACACCTTC.

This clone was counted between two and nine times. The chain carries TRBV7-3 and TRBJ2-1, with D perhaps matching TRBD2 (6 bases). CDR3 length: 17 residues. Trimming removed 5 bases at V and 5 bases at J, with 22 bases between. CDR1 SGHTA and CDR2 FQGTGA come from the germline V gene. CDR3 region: CASSPVGRTNTHNEQFF. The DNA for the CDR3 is TGTGCCAGCAGCCCGGTGGGCAGGACTAACACTCACAATGAGCAGTTCTTC.

The CDR3 DNA reads TGTGCCAGCAGTGAAGAGATAGGCCTACAAGGCTACACCTTC. It is translated as CASSEEIGLQGYTF. V usage is TRBV6-1 and J usage is TRBJ1-2; D is undetermined. In germline, CDR1 is MNHNS, CDR2 SASEGT. V was cut by 1 base and J by 8 bases, with 14 bases left in between. This CDR3 is built from 14 residues.

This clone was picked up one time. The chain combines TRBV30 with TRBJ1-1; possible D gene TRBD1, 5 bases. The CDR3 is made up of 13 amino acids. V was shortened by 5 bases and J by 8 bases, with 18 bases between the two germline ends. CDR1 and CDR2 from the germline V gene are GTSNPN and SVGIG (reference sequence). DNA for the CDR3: TGTGCCTGGGAAGGGCGCGGGGGGAAAGAAGCTTTCTTT. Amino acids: CAWEGRGGKEAFF. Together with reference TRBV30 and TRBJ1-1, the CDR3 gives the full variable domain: SQTIHQWPATLVQPVGSPLSLECTVEGTSNPNLYWYRQAAGRGLQLLFYSVGIGQISSEVPQNLSASRPQDRQFILSSKKLLLSDSGFYLCAWEGRGGKEAFFGQGTRLTVV.

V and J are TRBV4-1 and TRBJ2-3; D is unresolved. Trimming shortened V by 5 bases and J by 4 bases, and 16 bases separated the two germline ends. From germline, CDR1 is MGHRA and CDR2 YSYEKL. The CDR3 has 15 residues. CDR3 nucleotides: TGCGCCAGCAGCGACGCCCCCACCTGGGCAGATACGCAGTATTTT. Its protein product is CASSDAPTWADTQYF.

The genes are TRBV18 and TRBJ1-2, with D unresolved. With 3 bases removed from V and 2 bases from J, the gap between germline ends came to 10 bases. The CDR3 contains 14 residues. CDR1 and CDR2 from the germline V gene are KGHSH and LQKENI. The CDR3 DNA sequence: TGTGCCAGCTCACCTACAGAAGGGAACTATGGCTACACCTTC. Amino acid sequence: CASSPTEGNYGYTF.

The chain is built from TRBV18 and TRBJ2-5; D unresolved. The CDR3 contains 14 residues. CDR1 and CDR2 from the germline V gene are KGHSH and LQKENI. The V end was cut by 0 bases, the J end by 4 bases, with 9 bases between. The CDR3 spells CASSPPTGRETQYF. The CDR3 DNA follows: TGTGCCAGCTCACCACCGACCGGTCGAGAGACCCAGTACTTC.

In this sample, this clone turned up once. The CDR3 loop reads CASSPKRGSLTLGNQPQHF. As DNA, the CDR3 is TGTGCCAGTAGTCCAAAAAGAGGGAGCTTAACACTGGGCAATCAGCCCCAGCATTTT. The chain recombines TRBV19 with TRBJ1-5; unclear D gene. The V gene lost 5 bases and the J gene lost 2 bases, with 25 bases spanning the gap. Germline assignment: CDR1 LNHDA and CDR2 SQIVND (reference sequence). This CDR3 is 19 amino acids long.

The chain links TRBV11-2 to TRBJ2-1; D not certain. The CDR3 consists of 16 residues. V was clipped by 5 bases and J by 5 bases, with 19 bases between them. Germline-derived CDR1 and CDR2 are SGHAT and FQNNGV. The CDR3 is CASSGPGSGSDNEQFF. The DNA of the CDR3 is TGTGCCAGCAGCGGTCCGGGTTCAGGAAGCGACAATGAGCAGTTCTTC.

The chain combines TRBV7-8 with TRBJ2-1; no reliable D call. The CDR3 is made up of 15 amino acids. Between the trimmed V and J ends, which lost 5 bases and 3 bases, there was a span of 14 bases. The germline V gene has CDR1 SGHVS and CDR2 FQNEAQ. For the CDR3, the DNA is TGTGCCAGCAGCCCAGGCCGTACCTACTACAATGAGCAGTTCTTC. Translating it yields CASSPGRTYYNEQFF.

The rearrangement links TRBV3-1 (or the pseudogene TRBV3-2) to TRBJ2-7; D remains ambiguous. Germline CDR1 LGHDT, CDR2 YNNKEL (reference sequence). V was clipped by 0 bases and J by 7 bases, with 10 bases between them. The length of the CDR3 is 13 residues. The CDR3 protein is CASSQDRIGEQYF. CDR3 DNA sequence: TGTGCCAGCAGCCAAGACAGGATTGGTGAGCAGTACTTC.

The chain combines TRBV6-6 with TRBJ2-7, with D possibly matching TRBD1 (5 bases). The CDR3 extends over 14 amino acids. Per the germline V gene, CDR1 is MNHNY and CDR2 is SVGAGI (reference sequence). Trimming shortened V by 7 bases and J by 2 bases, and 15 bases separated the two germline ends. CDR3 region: CASTEGVAAYEQYF. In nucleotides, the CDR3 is TGTGCCAGCACCGAAGGGGTTGCAGCCTACGAGCAGTACTTC.

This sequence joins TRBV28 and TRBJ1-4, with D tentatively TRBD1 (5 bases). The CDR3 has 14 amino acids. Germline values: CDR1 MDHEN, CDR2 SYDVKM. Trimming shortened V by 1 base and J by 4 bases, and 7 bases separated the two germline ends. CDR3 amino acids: CASSLFGGNEKLFF. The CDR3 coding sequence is TGTGCCAGCAGTTTATTTGGGGGTAATGAAAAACTGTTTTTT. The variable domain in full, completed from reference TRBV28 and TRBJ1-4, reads DVKVTQSSRYLVKRTGEKVFLECVQDMDHENMFWYRQDPGLGLRLIYFSYDVKMKEKGDIPEGYSVSREKKERFSLILESASTNQTSMYLCASSLFGGNEKLFFGSGTQLSVL.

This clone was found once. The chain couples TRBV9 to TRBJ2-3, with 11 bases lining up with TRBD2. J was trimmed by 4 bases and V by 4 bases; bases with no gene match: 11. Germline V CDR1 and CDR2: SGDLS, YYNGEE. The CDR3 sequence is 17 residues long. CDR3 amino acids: CASSPRGSGGAADTQYF. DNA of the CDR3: TGTGCCAGCAGCCCCCGGGGTAGCGGGGGGGCCGCAGATACGCAGTATTTT.

CDR3 in DNA: TGTGCCAGCGGCGCCCTCCCGGTGGGGAACACTGAAGCTTTCTTT. Its translation is CASGALPVGNTEAFF. The genes are TRBV6-5 and TRBJ1-1, with D uncertain. Per germline, CDR1 MNHEY and CDR2 SVGAGI. The ends were cut back, 8 bases at V and 1 base at J, with 17 bases in the middle. This CDR3 comprises 15 residues.

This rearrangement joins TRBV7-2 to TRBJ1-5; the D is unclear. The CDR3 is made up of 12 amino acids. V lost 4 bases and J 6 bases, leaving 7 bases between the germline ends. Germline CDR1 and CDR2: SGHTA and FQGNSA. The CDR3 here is CASSSPPQPQHF. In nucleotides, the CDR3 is TGTGCCAGCAGCTCGCCCCCTCAGCCCCAGCATTTT. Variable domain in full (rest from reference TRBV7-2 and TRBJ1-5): GAGVSQSPSNKVTEKGKDVELRCDPISGHTALYWYRQSLGQGLEFLIYFQGNSAPDKSGLPSDRFSAERTGGSVSTLTIQRTQQEDSAVYLCASSSPPQPQHFGDGTRLSIL.

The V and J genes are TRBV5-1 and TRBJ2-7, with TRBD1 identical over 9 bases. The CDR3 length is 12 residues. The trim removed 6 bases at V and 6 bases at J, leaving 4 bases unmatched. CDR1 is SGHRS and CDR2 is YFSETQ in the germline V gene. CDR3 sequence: CASMGQGAEQYF. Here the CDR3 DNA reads TGCGCCAGCATGGGACAGGGAGCCGAGCAGTACTTC.

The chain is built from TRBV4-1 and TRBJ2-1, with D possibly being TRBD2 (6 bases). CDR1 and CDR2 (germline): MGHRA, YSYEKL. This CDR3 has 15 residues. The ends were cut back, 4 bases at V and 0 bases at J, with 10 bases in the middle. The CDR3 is CASSLSDYSYNEQFF. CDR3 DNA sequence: TGCGCCAGCAGCCTTTCGGACTACTCCTACAATGAGCAGTTCTTC.

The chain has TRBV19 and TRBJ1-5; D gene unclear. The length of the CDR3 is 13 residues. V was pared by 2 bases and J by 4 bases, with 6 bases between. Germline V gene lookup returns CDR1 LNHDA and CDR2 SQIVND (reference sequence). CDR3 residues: CASSILANQPQHF. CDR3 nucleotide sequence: TGTGCCAGTAGTATATTAGCGAATCAGCCCCAGCATTTT.

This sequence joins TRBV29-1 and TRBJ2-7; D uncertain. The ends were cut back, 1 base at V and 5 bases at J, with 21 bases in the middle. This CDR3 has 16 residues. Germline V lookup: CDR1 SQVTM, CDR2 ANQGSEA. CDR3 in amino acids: CSVEAASSEFGNEQYF. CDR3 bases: TGCAGCGTTGAAGCTGCAAGCAGTGAATTTGGAAACGAGCAGTACTTC.

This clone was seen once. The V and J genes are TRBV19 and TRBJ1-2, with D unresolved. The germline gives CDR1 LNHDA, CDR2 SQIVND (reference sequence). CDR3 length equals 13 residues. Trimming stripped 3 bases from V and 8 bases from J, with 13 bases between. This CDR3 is CASSMNSGPGYTF. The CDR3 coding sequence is TGTGCCAGTAGTATGAATTCAGGACCCGGCTACACCTTC.

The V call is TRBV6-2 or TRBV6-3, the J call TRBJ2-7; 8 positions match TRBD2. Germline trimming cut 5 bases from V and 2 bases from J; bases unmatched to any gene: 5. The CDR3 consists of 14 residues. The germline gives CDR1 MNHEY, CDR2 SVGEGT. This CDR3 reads CASSTREGAYEQYF. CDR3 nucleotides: TGTGCCAGCAGTACACGGGAGGGAGCCTACGAGCAGTACTTC.

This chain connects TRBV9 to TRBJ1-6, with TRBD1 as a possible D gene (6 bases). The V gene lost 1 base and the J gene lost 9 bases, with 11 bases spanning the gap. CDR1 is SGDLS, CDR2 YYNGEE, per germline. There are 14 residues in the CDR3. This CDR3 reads CASSVSGDGSPLHF. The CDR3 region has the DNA TGTGCCAGCAGCGTATCAGGGGATGGTTCACCCCTCCACTTT.

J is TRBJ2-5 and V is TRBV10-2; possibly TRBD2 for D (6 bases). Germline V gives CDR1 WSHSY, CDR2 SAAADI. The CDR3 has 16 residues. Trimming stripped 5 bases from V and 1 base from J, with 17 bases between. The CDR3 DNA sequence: TGCGCCAGCAGTTATACAGGAGGAGGGGCCCAAGAGACCCAGTACTTC. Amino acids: CASSYTGGGAQETQYF.